This T cell receptor beta chain emerged from a study of CD8+ T cells in alopecia areata. Treatment: oral pan-JAK inhibitor, 5-10 mg twice daily. This clone appeared a few times. Extraction and reverse transcription of RNA yielded cDNA as the sequencing template. Sequencing used immunoSEQ multiplex PCR; TCRdb keeps in-frame clones, though not all of them. This sample has 190,000 or so clones, with around 60% found just once. Trimming pared 1 base from V and 2 bases from J, leaving 10 bases between. Germline V gene data show CDR1 as MGHRA and CDR2 as YSYEKL. The CDR3 runs to 15 residues. V and J are TRBV4-1 and TRBJ2-3; no definite D call. The source material was CD8+ T cells sorted from blood, sampled at week 24, from a patient treated with tofacitinib. This clonotype originated in a human donor with alopecia areata. The CDR3 reads CASSQAYLATDTQYF. The CDR3 bases are TGCGCCAGCAGCCAAGCATACCTCGCCACAGATACGCAGTATTTT.